The 23 T cell receptor beta chains below come from one sample, sequenced in a study of PD-1 blockade in classical Hodgkin lymphoma. TCRdb keeps only in-frame clones here, not all; method: immunoSEQ multiplex PCR. The sample contains just over 60,000 clones, 88% of which appear only once. Every single patient, without exception, relapsed after autologous stem cell transplantation, and brentuximab vedotin exposure varied. The sample in question was peripheral blood mononuclear cells (PBMCs), obtained at baseline. These receptors originate from a human donor with classical Hodgkin lymphoma.

The chain is built from TRBV7-2 and TRBJ2-1; TRBD2 matches at 15 bases. Germline CDR1 SGHTA, CDR2 FQGNSA. The CDR3 spans 15 residues. The V and J ends lost 5 bases and 7 bases, in that order; junction bases with no gene match: 3. The DNA of the CDR3 is TGTGCCAGCAGCGAAGGGACTAGCGGGGGGAATGAGCAGTTCTTC. Amino acids: CASSEGTSGGNEQFF.

This chain connects TRBV15 to TRBJ1-1; possible D gene TRBD1, 5 bases. The CDR3 sequence is 15 residues long. Germline CDR1 reads LNHNV; CDR2 reads YYDKDF (reference sequence). The ends were cut back, 0 bases at V and 5 bases at J, with 13 bases in the middle. The CDR3 sequence: CATSRDSGTATEAFF. In DNA form, the CDR3 reads TGTGCCACCAGCAGAGATTCGGGGACGGCGACTGAAGCTTTCTTT.

The rearrangement joins TRBV25-1 to TRBJ2-2; weak D call: TRBD2 (6 bases). CDR3 length equals 14 residues. V was pared by 5 bases and J by 5 bases, with 12 bases between. Looked up from germline, CDR1 is MGHDK and CDR2 is SYGVNS. The CDR3: CASSQTGETGELFF. For the CDR3, the DNA is TGTGCCAGCAGTCAAACGGGGGAAACCGGGGAGCTGTTTTTT.

The chain carries TRBV4-2 and TRBJ1-4; D may be TRBD1 (6 bases). CDR1 is LGHNA, CDR2 YNFKEQ, per germline. The CDR3 extends over 16 amino acids. V shed 0 bases and J shed 5 bases, with 13 bases lying between them. DNA of the CDR3: TGTGCCAGCAGCCAAGATGAGGCAGGGGAAAATGAAAAACTGTTTTTT. It translates to CASSQDEAGENEKLFF.

This rearrangement joins TRBV28 to TRBJ1-4; D remains ambiguous. The CDR3 spans 15 residues. Between the trimmed V and J ends, which lost 5 bases and 5 bases, there was a span of 15 bases. Germline V gene data show CDR1 as MDHEN and CDR2 as SYDVKM. The CDR3 reads CASSAHLGRNEKLFF. For the CDR3, the DNA is TGTGCCAGCAGTGCTCACCTAGGGCGGAATGAAAAACTGTTTTTT.

V usage is TRBV10-3 and J usage is TRBJ2-7; 7 positions agree with TRBD2. Per germline, CDR1 ENHRY and CDR2 SYGVKD. The CDR3 runs 14 residues. Trimming removed 3 bases from V and 1 base from J; junction bases left unmatched: 3. The CDR3 loop is CAISDGTNSYEQYF. CDR3 nucleotide sequence: TGTGCCATCAGTGACGGGACTAATTCCTACGAGCAGTACTTC.

Here the CDR3 reads CASSPTGNTEAFF. For the CDR3, the DNA is TGCGCCAGCAGTCCCACAGGGAACACTGAAGCTTTCTTT. The chain has TRBV4-3 and TRBJ1-1; weak D call: TRBD1 (5 bases). Germline V gene lookup returns CDR1 LGHNA and CDR2 YSLEER. V was shortened by 6 bases and J by 1 base, with 9 bases between the two germline ends. This CDR3 has 13 residues.

V and J are TRBV4-2 and TRBJ2-7; weak D call: TRBD1 (5 bases). The CDR3 sequence is 16 residues long. Trimming shortened V by 3 bases and J by 3 bases, and 18 bases separated the two germline ends. Germline V CDR1 and CDR2: LGHNA, YNFKEQ. The CDR3 reads CASSHFPGRGIYEQYF. As DNA, the CDR3 is TGTGCCAGCAGCCATTTCCCGGGTAGGGGAATCTACGAGCAGTACTTC.

The rearrangement uses TRBV5-5 and TRBJ1-2, with D possibly TRBD1 on 6 matching bases. CDR1 and CDR2 (germline): SGHKS, YYEKEE (reference sequence). Between the trimmed V and J ends, which lost 4 bases and 4 bases, there was a span of 8 bases. This CDR3 spans 12 amino acids. The CDR3 here is CASSTDSYGYTF. In DNA, the CDR3 is TGTGCCAGCAGCACGGACAGCTATGGCTACACCTTC.

The genes are TRBV4-3 and TRBJ2-5; 8 bases line up with TRBD2. Germline CDR1 reads LGHNA; CDR2 reads YSLEER. The CDR3 sequence is 17 residues long. With 4 bases clipped from V and 5 bases from J, the junction kept 15 bases outside the gene matches. CDR3 nucleotides: TGCGCCAGCAGCCTGACATTCCTAGAGCGGGGGAGGGAGACCCAGTACTTC. The encoded protein is CASSLTFLERGRETQYF.

The rearrangement links TRBV7-2 to TRBJ2-7; 7 nucleotides align to TRBD1. The germline V gene has CDR1 SGHTA and CDR2 FQGNSA. V shed 2 bases and J 4 bases; nucleotides not matched to a gene: 8. The CDR3 is 15 amino acids. Here the CDR3 reads CASSLPGTALYEQYF. CDR3 sequence (DNA): TGTGCCAGCAGCTTACCCGGGACAGCACTTTACGAGCAGTACTTC.

The chain recombines TRBV6-5 with TRBJ2-7; tentative D call: TRBD1 (6 bases). With 0 bases removed from V and 11 bases from J, the gap between germline ends came to 17 bases. The CDR3 extends over 14 amino acids. From germline, CDR1 is MNHEY and CDR2 SVGAGI. This chain's CDR3 is CASSYSGRDTVKYF. CDR3 sequence (DNA): TGTGCCAGCAGTTACTCGGGCAGGGACACGGTAAAGTACTTC.

The chain uses TRBV19 and TRBJ1-5; TRBD1 is a possible D gene (6 bases). V was shortened by 2 bases and J by 0 bases, with 11 bases between the two germline ends. CDR1 LNHDA and CDR2 SQIVND come from the germline V gene (reference sequence). The CDR3 covers 16 residues. The CDR3 loop reads CASSIRQEYSNQPQHF. The CDR3 nucleotides read TGTGCCAGTAGTATAAGACAGGAGTATAGCAATCAGCCCCAGCATTTT. Full variable domain (missing parts from reference TRBV19 and TRBJ1-5): DGGITQSPKYLFRKEGQNVTLSCEQNLNHDAMYWYRQDPGQGLRLIYYSQIVNDFQKGDIAEGYSVSREKKESFPLTVTSAQKNPTAFYLCASSIRQEYSNQPQHFGDGTRLSIL.

In the case of this clone: Its ends do not fully match the called genes, so a read error is possible. The rearrangement uses TRBV28 and TRBJ2-3; D gene ambiguous. The CDR3 sequence is 14 residues long. CDR1 is MDHEN, CDR2 SYDVKM, per germline. This CDR3 reads CAGSMDRDTDTQYF. CDR3 sequence (DNA): TGTGCCGGCAGTATGGACCGCGACACAGATACGCAGTATTTT. The full variable domain, rest sourced from reference TRBV28 and TRBJ2-3, is DVKVTQSSRYLVKRTGEKVFLECVQDMDHENMFWYRQDPGLGLRLIYFSYDVKMKEKGDIPEGYSVSREKKERFSLILESASTNQTSMYLCAGSMDRDTDTQYFGPGTRLTVL.

The rearrangement joins TRBV6-5 to TRBJ2-1; perhaps TRBD2 as D (5 bases). CDR1 and CDR2 from the germline V gene are MNHEY and SVGAGI. Trimming cost V 6 bases and J 7 bases, with 13 bases left between them. The CDR3 totals 13 residues. CDR3 amino acids: CASRRQPGNEQFF. In nucleotides, the CDR3 is TGTGCCAGCAGGCGACAACCGGGGAATGAGCAGTTCTTC.

The chain has TRBV27 and TRBJ2-7; 10 nucleotides agree with TRBD2. V lost 3 bases and J lost 4; bases outside the gene matches: 6. This CDR3 has 15 amino acids. Germline values: CDR1 MNHEY, CDR2 SMNVEV (reference sequence). The chain's CDR3 is CASSFWPSGGYEQYF. The DNA for the CDR3 is TGTGCCAGCAGTTTCTGGCCTAGCGGGGGATACGAGCAGTACTTC.

The chain is built from TRBV5-1 and TRBJ2-1; 9 bases are a match to TRBD2. Germline CDR1 and CDR2: SGHRS and YFSETQ. Trimming cost V 4 bases and J 5 bases; bases outside gene matches: 10. This CDR3 region has 16 residues. CDR3 coding DNA: TGCGCCAGCAGCCGGAGGTTCGTAGCGGGGGACAATGAGCAGTTCTTC. As protein: CASSRRFVAGDNEQFF.

The chain carries TRBV2 and TRBJ2-3; D unclear. The CDR3 is made up of 14 amino acids. V gave up 6 bases and J gave up 2 bases, with 12 bases separating them. CDR1 and CDR2 from the germline V gene are SNHLY and FYNNEI. CDR3: CASRWGQPTDTQYF. In nucleotides, the CDR3 is TGTGCCAGCAGGTGGGGTCAGCCCACAGATACGCAGTATTTT.

V usage is TRBV11-2 and J usage is TRBJ1-1; TRBD1 matches 9 bases. With 5 bases clipped from V and 4 bases from J, the junction kept 5 bases outside the gene matches. The CDR3 is 14 residues long. Germline values: CDR1 SGHAT, CDR2 FQNNGV. The CDR3, as DNA: TGTGCCAGCAGCCCACAGGGGGCCGGCACTGAAGCTTTCTTT. This encodes CASSPQGAGTEAFF.

This clone was seen a single time. J is TRBJ2-2 and V is TRBV9; D not certain. Germline CDR1 is SGDLS and CDR2 is YYNGEE. V was pared by 1 base and J by 4 bases, with 5 bases between. The CDR3 is 13 residues long. The chain's CDR3 is CASSVIGTGELFF. The CDR3 coding sequence is TGTGCCAGCAGCGTAATTGGCACCGGGGAGCTGTTTTTT.

The rearrangement uses TRBV28 and TRBJ2-7, with a tentative D call TRBD2 (5 bases). The germline CDR1 and CDR2 sequences are MDHEN and SYDVKM. The CDR3 is 13 amino acids. With 5 bases removed from V and 5 bases from J, the gap between germline ends came to 13 bases. For the CDR3, the DNA is TGTGCCAGCAGTCTCTACGGGGAGAACGAGCAGTACTTC. Amino acids: CASSLYGENEQYF.

This clone has just one count. The J gene is TRBJ2-1, the V gene TRBV12-5; TRBD1 aligns across 9 bases. This CDR3 is built from 17 residues. V lost 4 bases to trimming and J lost 4 bases; unmatched junction nucleotides: 11. Germline V gene data show CDR1 as LGHNT and CDR2 as FRNRAP. The CDR3 protein is CASGSPNTGGLYNEQFF. CDR3 DNA sequence: TGTGCTAGTGGTTCCCCGAATACAGGGGGCTTATACAATGAGCAGTTCTTC.

The V call is TRBV6-7, the J call TRBJ2-7; D remains unclear. TRBV6-7 is identified as an open reading frame with a role that is uncertain. The ends were cut back, 4 bases at V and 7 bases at J, with 14 bases in the middle. The CDR3 runs 13 residues. In nucleotides, the CDR3 is TGTGCCAGCAGTTCCGGCCCCTTAGGGGAGCAGTACTTC. Its protein is CASSSGPLGEQYF.